The 32 T cell receptor beta chains below come from one sample, sequenced in a study of shared clonotypes between healthy human individuals. Profiled with immunoSEQ multiplex PCR; TCRdb holds only in-frame clones, not every one. The data hold over a million clones, with roughly 98% observed a single time. The sequencing sample was made of naive CD4+ T cells sorted from blood. Subset indicated: CD45RA+ positively selected. The source of these receptors is a man aged 30 to 45 in good health.

The gene calls are TRBV14 and TRBJ2-7, with 11 nucleotides matching TRBD1. There are 16 residues in the CDR3. Germline loops: CDR1 SGHDN, CDR2 FVKESK. The ends lost 5 bases at V and 0 bases at J; junction bases unmatched: 6. The CDR3 spells CASSKGQGALSYEQYF. Here the CDR3 DNA reads TGTGCCAGCAGCAAAGGACAGGGGGCCCTCTCCTACGAGCAGTACTTC. Full variable domain (rest looked up from reference TRBV14 and TRBJ2-7): EAGVTQFPSHSVIEKGQTVTLRCDPISGHDNLYWYRRVMGKEIKFLLHFVKESKQDESGMPNNRFLAERTGGTYSTLKVQPAELEDSGVYFCASSKGQGALSYEQYFGPGTRLTVT.

V is TRBV6-5 and J is TRBJ2-7; possibly TRBD1 or TRBD2 for D (5 bases each). Germline V gene data show CDR1 as MNHEY and CDR2 as SVGAGI. V gave up 6 bases and J gave up 5 bases, with 20 bases separating them. The CDR3 runs 15 residues. DNA of the CDR3: TGTGCCAGCAGACCTAGGCCGGGGCCGGGCCACGAGCAGTACTTC. This codes for CASRPRPGPGHEQYF.

The chain links TRBV28 to TRBJ1-2, with 8 positions matching TRBD1. CDR1 and CDR2 from the germline V gene are MDHEN and SYDVKM. V was pared by 0 bases and J by 0 bases, with 0 bases of the junction left unmatched. This CDR3 is 15 amino acids long. This chain's CDR3 is CASSLWDRANYGYTF. CDR3 in DNA: TGTGCCAGCAGTTTATGGGACAGGGCTAACTATGGCTACACCTTC.

The chain couples TRBV10-1 to TRBJ2-7, with 9 bases aligning to TRBD1. With 10 bases clipped from V and 2 bases from J, the junction kept 6 bases outside the gene matches. The CDR3 sequence is 13 residues long. The germline gives CDR1 WNHNN, CDR2 SYGVQD (reference sequence). Here the CDR3 DNA reads TGCGCCACTCAACAGGGGGCGGCCTACGAGCAGTACTTC. This codes for CATQQGAAYEQYF.

The CDR3 nucleotides read TGCGCCAGCAGCCGCTTGGGGGGGCCCAATGATGGCTACACCTTC. Encoded protein: CASSRLGGPNDGYTF. V is TRBV5-1 and J is TRBJ1-2, with D possibly TRBD1 on 6 matching bases. The CDR3 is made up of 15 amino acids. Trimming took 4 bases from V and 6 from J, leaving 19 bases between them. Germline assignment: CDR1 SGHRS and CDR2 YFSETQ. Full variable domain (outside the CDR3, taken from reference TRBV5-1 and TRBJ1-2): KAGVTQTPRYLIKTRGQQVTLSCSPISGHRSVSWYQQTPGQGLQFLFEYFSETQRNKGNFPGRFSGRQFSNSRSEMNVSTLELGDSALYLCASSRLGGPNDGYTFGSGTRLTVV.

The chain carries TRBV30 and TRBJ2-3; 10 positions match TRBD2. Trimming removed 1 base from V and 5 bases from J; junction bases left unmatched: 15. This CDR3 comprises 18 residues. Germline V gives CDR1 GTSNPN, CDR2 SVGIG (reference sequence). Here the CDR3 DNA reads TGTGCCTGGAGTGGGTACCTGACTAGCGGGCCCAATAGAGATACGCAGTATTTT. Its protein is CAWSGYLTSGPNRDTQYF. Full variable domain (remainder filled in from reference TRBV30 and TRBJ2-3): SQTIHQWPATLVQPVGSPLSLECTVEGTSNPNLYWYRQAAGRGLQLLFYSVGIGQISSEVPQNLSASRPQDRQFILSSKKLLLSDSGFYLCAWSGYLTSGPNRDTQYFGPGTRLTVL.

The V gene is TRBV7-2, the J gene TRBJ2-5, with TRBD2 matching over 9 bases. V gave up 6 bases and J gave up 3 bases; unmatched junction bases: 11. The CDR3 spans 16 residues. The germline gives CDR1 SGHTA, CDR2 FQGNSA. CDR3 DNA: TGTGCCAGCAGTAGCCGGAGCGGGAGGCGGGAAGAGACCCAGTACTTC. Amino acids: CASSSRSGRREETQYF.

The chain links TRBV5-1 to TRBJ2-5; D unclear. Germline V gene lookup returns CDR1 SGHRS and CDR2 YFSETQ. V lost 0 bases and J 3 bases, leaving 6 bases between the germline ends. This CDR3 is built from 13 residues. The CDR3 DNA sequence: TGCGCCAGCAGCTTGGACGATAAAGAGACCCAGTACTTC. Encoded protein: CASSLDDKETQYF.

The chain joins TRBV19 to TRBJ2-7, with D unresolved. Trimming removed 4 bases at V and 0 bases at J, with 10 bases between. CDR3 length: 14 residues. Germline V gene lookup returns CDR1 LNHDA and CDR2 SQIVND (reference sequence). CDR3 region: CASSTMVGSYEQYF. Here the CDR3 DNA reads TGTGCCAGTAGTACCATGGTCGGCTCCTACGAGCAGTACTTC.

The chain is built from TRBV19 and TRBJ2-7; 9 positions agree with TRBD2. The CDR3 consists of 15 residues. Germline CDR1 LNHDA, CDR2 SQIVND (reference sequence). The J segment lost 4 bases and the V segment lost 3 bases, leaving 7 bases of the junction unmatched. Here the CDR3 reads CASSIVSGSPYEQYF. The CDR3 DNA is TGTGCCAGTAGTATCGTTAGCGGGAGTCCGTACGAGCAGTACTTC.

The J gene is TRBJ2-5, the V gene TRBV5-1, with TRBD2 as a possible D gene (6 bases). The V gene's germline CDR1 is SGHRS and CDR2 YFSETQ. This CDR3 is 11 amino acids long. Trimming cost V 5 bases and J 7 bases, with 9 bases left between them. CDR3 sequence: CASRREVTQYF. Here the CDR3 DNA reads TGCGCCAGCAGGAGGGAGGTGACCCAGTACTTC.

The V and J genes are TRBV4-3 and TRBJ2-5, with D perhaps TRBD1 (5 bases). Germline assignment: CDR1 LGHNA and CDR2 YSLEER. V lost 6 bases, J lost 4 bases, and 9 bases lay in between. The CDR3 sequence is 12 residues long. CDR3 nucleotide sequence: TGCGCCAGCAGTAGGGGTGGAGAGACCCAGTACTTC. Translated: CASSRGGETQYF.

Turning to this clone: Relative to the germline gene, one junction end is altered; a read error may explain this. The chain recombines TRBV28 with TRBJ2-3; 7 bases match TRBD2. The germline gives CDR1 MDHEN, CDR2 SYDVKM. This CDR3 is 16 amino acids long. CDR3 amino acids: CASKPGVAGTAGTQYF. CDR3 nucleotides: TGTGCTAGCAAGCCTGGGGTAGCGGGTACCGCAGGTACGCAGTATTTT.

This chain connects TRBV28 to TRBJ2-3, with TRBD2 identical over 7 bases. The CDR3 is 14 residues long. The germline V gene has CDR1 MDHEN and CDR2 SYDVKM. J gave up 4 bases and V 2 bases, and 3 bases lay outside the gene matches. The CDR3 protein is CASSLAGASDTQYF. The CDR3 DNA sequence: TGTGCCAGCAGTTTAGCGGGAGCCTCAGATACGCAGTATTTT.

The rearrangement joins TRBV20-1 to TRBJ2-5; D not resolved. Germline CDR1 DFQATT, CDR2 SNEGSKA (reference sequence). There are 11 residues in the CDR3. V gave up 3 bases and J gave up 2 bases, with 4 bases separating them. CDR3 sequence: CSASRQETQYF. DNA of the CDR3: TGCAGTGCTAGCCGACAAGAGACCCAGTACTTC.

The V gene is TRBV7-9, the J gene TRBJ1-2; D ambiguous. V was clipped by 3 bases and J by 3 bases, with 14 bases between them. The CDR3 extends over 15 amino acids. The germline V gene encodes CDR1 SEHNR and CDR2 FQNEAQ (reference sequence). CDR3 coding DNA: TGTGCCAGCAGCTTGCTTTCTACGGGCGACTATGGCTACACCTTC. It is translated as CASSLLSTGDYGYTF.

V and J are TRBV2 and TRBJ2-5; D remains unclear. V was clipped by 4 bases and J by 4 bases, with 19 bases between them. This CDR3 is 16 amino acids long. Germline V CDR1 and CDR2: SNHLY, FYNNEI. For the CDR3, the DNA is TGTGCCAGCAGTGGAAGTTATCCGGGCACCGGAGAGACCCAGTACTTC. As protein: CASSGSYPGTGETQYF.

CDR3 nucleotides: TGTGCCAGCTCCCCAAGTGTCAATGAGCAGTTCTTC. This gives the protein CASSPSVNEQFF. V gene TRBV18 combines with J gene TRBJ2-1, with D unresolved. The germline gives CDR1 KGHSH, CDR2 LQKENI. The length of the CDR3 is 12 residues. Deletions cut 6 bases from V and 6 bases from J, with 9 bases between.

The J gene is TRBJ2-1, the V gene TRBV10-2; 11 bases line up with TRBD2. Germline V gene lookup returns CDR1 WSHSY and CDR2 SAAADI. The CDR3 extends over 17 amino acids. Trimming removed 4 bases from V and 1 base from J; junction bases left unmatched: 6. The CDR3 spells CASSVLAGGSSYNEQFF. CDR3 bases: TGCGCCAGCAGTGTCTTAGCGGGAGGGAGTTCCTACAATGAGCAGTTCTTC.

The V call is TRBV28, the J call TRBJ1-4; D is ambiguous. The CDR3 spans 12 residues. Trimming shortened V by 11 bases and J by 8 bases, and 15 bases separated the two germline ends. Germline values: CDR1 MDHEN, CDR2 SYDVKM. The CDR3 reads CASTDTKEKLFF. CDR3 DNA: TGTGCCTCGACCGATACCAAGGAAAAACTGTTTTTT.

This sequence joins TRBV5-5 and TRBJ2-2; 7 bases agree with TRBD1. Germline V gives CDR1 SGHKS, CDR2 YYEKEE (reference sequence). J was trimmed by 6 bases and V by 4 bases; bases with no gene match: 6. The CDR3 runs to 14 residues. The CDR3 region is CASSPKGQSGELFF. The CDR3 coding sequence is TGTGCCAGCAGCCCTAAGGGACAGTCCGGGGAGCTGTTTTTT. Based on the CDR3 plus reference TRBV5-5 and TRBJ2-2, the full variable domain is DAGVTQSPTHLIKTRGQQVTLRCSPISGHKSVSWYQQVLGQGPQFIFQYYEKEERGRGNFPDRFSARQFPNYSSELNVNALLLGDSALYLCASSPKGQSGELFFGEGSRLTVL.

The rearrangement joins TRBV21-1 to TRBJ2-7; TRBD2 is taken as the D call from the table, unchecked against the DNA. TRBV21-1 is a listed pseudogene. The CDR3 has 16 residues. CDR3 loop: CASSPHRGRSSYEQYF. The CDR3 bases are TGTGCCAGCAGCCCCCACCGCGGGAGATCCTCCTACGAGCAGTACTTC.

As concerns this clone: Other DNA variants within this sample encode the same CDR3. The chain joins TRBV28 to TRBJ2-7; D remains ambiguous. This CDR3 has 13 residues. The V gene's germline CDR1 is MDHEN and CDR2 SYDVKM. V was clipped by 3 bases and J by 2 bases, with 8 bases between them. The CDR3 loop is CASSFINAYEQYF. The CDR3, as DNA: TGTGCCAGCAGTTTTATCAACGCCTACGAGCAGTACTTC.

CDR3 nucleotides: TGCGCCAGCAGCATAAATATCGCCGTCTCTGGAAACACCATATATTTT. It is translated as CASSINIAVSGNTIYF. The chain is built from TRBV4-3 and TRBJ1-3; D is undetermined. Deletions cut 5 bases from V and 0 bases from J, with 14 bases between. CDR3 length: 16 residues. Looked up from germline, CDR1 is LGHNA and CDR2 is YSLEER.

The chain recombines TRBV6-5 with TRBJ1-2; D possibly corresponds to TRBD1 (5 bases). Trimming removed 3 bases at V and 6 bases at J, with 20 bases between. The CDR3 totals 16 residues. The germline V gene encodes CDR1 MNHEY and CDR2 SVGAGI. The CDR3 sequence: CASSYRRTPLLDGYTF. The CDR3 coding sequence is TGTGCCAGCAGTTATAGGAGGACACCCTTATTGGATGGCTACACCTTC.

V gene TRBV9 combines with J gene TRBJ2-1; 9 nucleotides line up with TRBD2. Unmatched junction bases numbered 17, after V lost 7 bases and J lost 0 bases. The CDR3 covers 19 residues. From germline, CDR1 is SGDLS and CDR2 YYNGEE. The CDR3 DNA reads TGTGCCAGCGGAATGAGGGCTTTGGCGGGGGGGATCTCCTACAATGAGCAGTTCTTC. Translating it yields CASGMRALAGGISYNEQFF. The whole variable domain, remainder taken from reference TRBV9 and TRBJ2-1, is DSGVTQTPKHLITATGQRVTLRCSPRSGDLSVYWYQQSLDQGLQFLIQYYNGEERAKGNILERFSAQQFPDLHSELNLSSLELGDSALYFCASGMRALAGGISYNEQFFGPGTRLTVL.

The chain has TRBV30 and TRBJ2-7; D is undetermined. Trimming took off 0 bases at V and 0 bases at J, with 9 bases between the two ends. Germline V gene sequence: CDR1 GTSNPN, CDR2 SVGIG (reference sequence). The CDR3 length is 14 residues. The DNA of the CDR3 is TGTGCCTGGAGTGTGTACGGAAGCTCCTACGAGCAGTACTTC. This encodes CAWSVYGSSYEQYF. Using reference TRBV30 and TRBJ2-7 for the parts outside the CDR3, the full variable domain is SQTIHQWPATLVQPVGSPLSLECTVEGTSNPNLYWYRQAAGRGLQLLFYSVGIGQISSEVPQNLSASRPQDRQFILSSKKLLLSDSGFYLCAWSVYGSSYEQYFGPGTRLTVT.

V is TRBV2 and J is TRBJ2-7, with 7 bases identical to TRBD1. The germline V gene has CDR1 SNHLY and CDR2 FYNNEI. Germline trimming cut 6 bases from V and 6 bases from J; bases unmatched to any gene: 11. This CDR3 comprises 14 residues. CDR3 coding DNA: TGTGCCAGCAGGAGGGACAGCGATGCCCTCGAGCAGTACTTC. Its translation is CASRRDSDALEQYF. Based on the CDR3 plus reference TRBV2 and TRBJ2-7, the full variable domain is EPEVTQTPSHQVTQMGQEVILRCVPISNHLYFYWYRQILGQKVEFLVSFYNNEISEKSEIFDDQFSVERPDGSNFTLKIRSTKLEDSAMYFCASRRDSDALEQYFGPGTRLTVT.

This clone appeared once. The V call is TRBV6-1, the J call TRBJ2-2; 8 bases map to TRBD1. Germline V gene lookup returns CDR1 MNHNS and CDR2 SASEGT. The CDR3 is 13 residues long. The V gene end was trimmed by 5 bases and the J gene end by 6 bases; junction bases not matched to a gene: 2. CDR3 DNA sequence: TGTGCCAGCAGTCCGACAGGGGCCGGGGAGCTGTTTTTT. The encoded protein is CASSPTGAGELFF.

V is TRBV7-9 and J is TRBJ2-1; 8 nucleotides align to TRBD2. The CDR3 contains 17 residues. Per germline, CDR1 SEHNR and CDR2 FQNEAQ (reference sequence). J gave up 6 bases and V 7 bases, and 17 bases lay outside the gene matches. CDR3 in amino acids: CASKAWKRENLSNEQFF. CDR3 in DNA: TGTGCCAGCAAAGCTTGGAAGCGGGAGAATCTGTCCAATGAGCAGTTCTTC.

This clone was counted between two and nine times. The chain recombines TRBV2 with TRBJ2-2; tentatively, D is TRBD1 (6 bases). This CDR3 contains 12 residues. In germline, CDR1 is SNHLY, CDR2 FYNNEI. Trimming removed 5 bases from V and 6 bases from J, with 7 bases in between. CDR3 loop: CASSTGSGELFF. DNA for the CDR3: TGTGCCAGCAGTACAGGGTCCGGGGAGCTGTTTTTT.

V gene TRBV7-6 combines with J gene TRBJ2-7; D may be TRBD2 (6 bases). With 1 base removed from V and 4 bases from J, the gap between germline ends came to 11 bases. The CDR3 has 14 amino acids. Germline CDR1 reads SGHVS; CDR2 reads FNYEAQ. Here the CDR3 DNA reads TGTGCCAGCAGCTTAGTAGGCGGGAAATACGAGCAGTACTTC. This translates into CASSLVGGKYEQYF.